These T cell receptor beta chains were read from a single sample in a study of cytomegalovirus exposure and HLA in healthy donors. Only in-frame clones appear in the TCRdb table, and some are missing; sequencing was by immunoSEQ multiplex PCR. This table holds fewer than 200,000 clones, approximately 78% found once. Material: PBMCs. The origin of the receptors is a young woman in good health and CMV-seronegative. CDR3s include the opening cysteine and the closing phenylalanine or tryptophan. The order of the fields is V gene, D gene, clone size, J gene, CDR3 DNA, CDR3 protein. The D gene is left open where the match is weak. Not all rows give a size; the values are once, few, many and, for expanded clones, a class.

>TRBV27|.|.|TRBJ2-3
TGTGCCAGCAGTTCTGGTGGGGGGACAGATACGCAGTATTTT
CASSSGGGTDTQYF
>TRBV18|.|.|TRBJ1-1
TGTGCCAGCTCACGGATCCCCACAGGGCCCAACACTGAAGCTTTCTTT
CASSRIPTGPNTEAFF
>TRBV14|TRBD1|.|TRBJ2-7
TGTGCCAGCAGCCAAAAGGACAGGGGAAGGATCGAGCAGTACTTC
CASSQKDRGRIEQYF
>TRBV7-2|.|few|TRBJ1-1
TGTGCCAGCAGCCTGGACAGAAACACTGAAGCTTTCTTT
CASSLDRNTEAFF
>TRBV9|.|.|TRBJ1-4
TGTGCCAGCAGCGAGACCGGGACAACTAATGAAAAACTGTTTTTT
CASSETGTTNEKLFF
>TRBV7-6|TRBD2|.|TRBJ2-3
TGTGCCAGCAGCTTAGCGCCTAGGACTAGCGGCCACACAGATACGCAGTATTTT
CASSLAPRTSGHTDTQYF
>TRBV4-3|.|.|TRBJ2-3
TGCGCCAGCAGCCAAGATCGGGGTAGCGGAGCAGATACGCAGTATTTT
CASSQDRGSGADTQYF
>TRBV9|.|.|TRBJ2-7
TGTGCCAGCAGCTCCCGGGACTCCTACGAGCAGTACTTC
CASSSRDSYEQYF
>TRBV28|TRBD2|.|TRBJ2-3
TGTGCCAGCAGTTTTTACGGCGGGAGTAATGTAGATACGCAGTATTTT
CASSFYGGSNVDTQYF
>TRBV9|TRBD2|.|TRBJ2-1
TGTGCCAGCAGCGTAGACCCTAGCGGTGAGCAGTTCTTC
CASSVDPSGEQFF
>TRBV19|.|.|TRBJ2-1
TGTGCCAGTAGCTCGACCTCATCCGGGGGATACAATGAGCAGTTCTTC
CASSSTSSGGYNEQFF
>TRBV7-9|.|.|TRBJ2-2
TGTGCCAGCAGCCCTAAGGGGCGGAATCCCCCCGGGGAGCTGTTTTTT
CASSPKGRNPPGELFF
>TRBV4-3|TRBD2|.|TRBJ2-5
TGCGCCAGCAGCCAAGATTGGGTCGGCGGGAGTGGAGAGACCCAGTACTTC
CASSQDWVGGSGETQYF
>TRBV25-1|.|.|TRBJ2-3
TGTGCCAGCAGTGAAATGGACTTCAATACGCAGTATTTT
CASSEMDFNTQYF
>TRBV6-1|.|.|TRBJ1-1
TGTGCCAGCAGTGACAGTTACACTGAAGCTTTCTTT
CASSDSYTEAFF
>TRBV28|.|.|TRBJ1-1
TGTGCCAGCAGTTTATATGGGGGGGATAACACTGAAGCTTTCTTT
CASSLYGGDNTEAFF
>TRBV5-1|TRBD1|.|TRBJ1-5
TGCGCCAGCAGCTTGGGACAGGGGGCGGAAGGCAATCAGCCCCAGCATTTT
CASSLGQGAEGNQPQHF
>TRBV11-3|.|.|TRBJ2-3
TGTGCCAGCAGCCCCGGGAGCACAGATACGCAGTATTTT
CASSPGSTDTQYF
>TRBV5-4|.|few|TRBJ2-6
TGTGCCCCCGGTAGGGCCAACGTCCTGACTTTC
CAPGRANVLTF
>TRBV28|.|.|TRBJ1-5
TGTGCCAGCAGTGTTGGCGGGACGGCGAGCAATCAGCCCCAGCATTTT
CASSVGGTASNQPQHF
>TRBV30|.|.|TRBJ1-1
TGTGCCTGGGGGTACAGCCAAAACACTGAAGCTTTCTTT
CAWGYSQNTEAFF
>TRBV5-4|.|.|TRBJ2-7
TGTGCCAGCAGCTTGGAGCGGAGTTCCTACGAGCAGTACTTC
CASSLERSSYEQYF
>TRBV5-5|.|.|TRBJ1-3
TGTGCCAGCAGCTTTTCCATCGGGAGTGGAAACACCATATATTTT
CASSFSIGSGNTIYF
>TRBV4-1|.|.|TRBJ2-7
TGCGCCAGCAGCCAGACCACCGGGACATTAGGACCATACGAGCAGTACTTC
CASSQTTGTLGPYEQYF
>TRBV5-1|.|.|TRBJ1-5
TGCGCCAGCAGCCCTAGAGGGCAGCCCAATCAGCCCCAGCATTTT
CASSPRGQPNQPQHF
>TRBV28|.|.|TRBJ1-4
TGTGCCAGCAGTTTTCTCTCTACTGGGCCACCAACTAATGAAAAACTGTTTTTT
CASSFLSTGPPTNEKLFF
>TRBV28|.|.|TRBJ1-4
TGTGCCAGCAGTCTTGGGGAGTCTAATGAAAAACTGTTTTTT
CASSLGESNEKLFF
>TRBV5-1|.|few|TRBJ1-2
TGCGCCAGCAGCTTGGACGAGACAGGTGGCTATGGCTACACCTTC
CASSLDETGGYGYTF
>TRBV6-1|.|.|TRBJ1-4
TGTGCCAGCAGTGAACACATGGAGAGGGAAAAACTGTTTTTT
CASSEHMEREKLFF
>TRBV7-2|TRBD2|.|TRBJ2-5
TGTGCCAGCAGCTTAGACGGGAGGGGGGAGACCCAGTACTTC
CASSLDGRGETQYF
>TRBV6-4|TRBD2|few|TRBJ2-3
TGTGCCAGCAGTAACACGAGCGGGATTGCAACAGATACGCAGTATTTT
CASSNTSGIATDTQYF